This TCR beta chain is from a study of T cells in localized non-small cell lung cancer. Study-wide points: Sequencing was limited to one tumor region, leaving the possibility of heterogeneity open. Greater T cell density in blood accompanied longer overall survival. There was higher T cell clonality in uninvolved adjacent lung than in tumor, and it was highest there. Appearances in adjacent lung were noted for a median approximately 50 of the top 100 tumor clones.

On this clone itself: Its specificity is unknown.

Assay used: immunoSEQ multiplex PCR; TCRdb lists only in-frame clones, some missing. This sample has about 26,000 clones, with 75% to 90% found just once. In germline, CDR1 is MNHNS, CDR2 SASEGT. The CDR3 extends over 14 amino acids. With 7 bases removed from V and 9 bases from J, the gap between germline ends came to 16 bases. Material: peripheral blood, obtained before any cancer treatment. The genes are TRBV6-1 and TRBJ1-6, with TRBD1 as a possible D gene (5 bases). The origin of this receptor is a female donor older than 55 with stage II squamous cell lung carcinoma. The CDR3 region is CASNTPWDASPLHF. The DNA of the CDR3 is TGTGCCAGCAATACACCCTGGGACGCTTCACCCCTCCACTTT.